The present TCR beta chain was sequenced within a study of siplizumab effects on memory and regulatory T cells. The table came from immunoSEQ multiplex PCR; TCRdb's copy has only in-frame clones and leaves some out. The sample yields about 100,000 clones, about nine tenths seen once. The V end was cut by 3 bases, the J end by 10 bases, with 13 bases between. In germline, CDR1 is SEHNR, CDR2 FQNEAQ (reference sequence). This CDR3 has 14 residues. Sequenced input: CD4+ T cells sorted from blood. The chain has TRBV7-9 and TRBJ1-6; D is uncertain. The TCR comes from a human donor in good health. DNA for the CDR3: TGTGCCAGCAGCTTCGAGTCGGGGTGGTCACCCCTCCACTTT. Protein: CASSFESGWSPLHF.